The next 8 T cell receptor beta chains were all read from a single sample in a study of shared clonotypes between healthy human individuals (dated by TCRdb to 2020 to 2021). CD8 naive samples were CD45RO-negative cells positively selected for CCR7, giving a CD45RA+CCR7+ population that excluded TemRA cells. Library preparation was by the immunoSEQ multiplex PCR assay. TCRdb provides this immuneACCESS table in a form limited to in-frame rearrangements. Some clones are lacking; in checked studies, under half of them reflect an unresolved V gene, and why the rest are absent is not known. Across this sample there are under 1 million clones, with 80% to 95% seen only once. The ten largest make up under 30% of the sample. Sequencing used naive CD8+ T cells sorted from blood. The cell subset or site label, read with the paper, signifies: CD45RA+CCR7+. Receptors were obtained from a man in his thirties or forties in good health.

As for this clone: This may be a read error, as it is one base from a much larger clone. This chain links TRBV13 with TRBJ1-1; no firm D call. CDR1 is PRHDT, CDR2 FYEKMQ, per germline (reference sequence). This CDR3 comprises 11 residues. V was trimmed by 5 bases and J by 1 base, leaving 2 bases between them. CDR3 nucleotides: TGTGCCAGCAGCAGGAACACTGAAGCTTTCTTT. Protein: CASSRNTEAFF.

The chain links TRBV10-3 to TRBJ2-1; 12 positions agree with TRBD1. With V trimmed by 3 bases and J by 5 bases, 8 bases remained unmatched. This CDR3 has 17 residues. Per the germline V gene, CDR1 is ENHRY and CDR2 is SYGVKD. The CDR3 sequence: CAISEGTGGQNHNEQFF. CDR3 nucleotides: TGTGCCATCAGTGAAGGGACAGGGGGCCAGAACCACAATGAGCAGTTCTTC.

J is TRBJ2-7 and V is TRBV29-1; D ambiguous. The V gene's germline CDR1 is SQVTM and CDR2 ANQGSEA. V was pared by 2 bases and J by 2 bases, with 10 bases between. CDR3 length equals 13 residues. Here the CDR3 DNA reads TGCAGCGTTGAACGGCAAGGCCCCTACGAGCAGTACTTC. Its translation is CSVERQGPYEQYF.

The chain has TRBV28 and TRBJ1-4, with D possibly matching TRBD1 (5 bases). The germline CDR1 and CDR2 sequences are MDHEN and SYDVKM. V gave up 5 bases and J gave up 11 bases, with 21 bases separating them. CDR3 length: 15 amino acids. The DNA for the CDR3 is TGTGCCAGCAGTCCCCTTTGGGGCGGCGCAGCTAAACTGTTTTTT. This translates into CASSPLWGGAAKLFF.

The rearrangement joins TRBV6-1 to TRBJ2-7; D unclear. CDR3 length equals 15 residues. The germline gives CDR1 MNHNS, CDR2 SASEGT. Trimming shortened V by 1 base and J by 0 bases, and 10 bases separated the two germline ends. CDR3 sequence reads: CASSEVLRISYEQYF. In DNA, the CDR3 is TGTGCCAGCAGTGAAGTTTTGAGAATCTCCTACGAGCAGTACTTC.

Regarding this clone: This CDR3 is also generated by other DNA sequences in the sample. This chain joins TRBV7-9 and TRBJ2-5; D is ambiguous. Deletions cut 6 bases from V and 0 bases from J, with 11 bases between. The germline gives CDR1 SEHNR, CDR2 FQNEAQ (reference sequence). The CDR3 contains 14 residues. The CDR3 region has the DNA TGTGCCAGCAGTTTGCTGGGGTACCAAGAGACCCAGTACTTC. It encodes CASSLLGYQETQYF.

V gene TRBV25-1 combines with J gene TRBJ2-7; tentatively, D is TRBD1 (5 bases). This CDR3 is 12 amino acids long. Deletions cut 7 bases from V and 5 bases from J, with 12 bases between. In germline, CDR1 is MGHDK, CDR2 SYGVNS. CDR3 sequence reads: CASTTGLDEQYF. CDR3 in DNA: TGTGCCAGCACTACAGGATTGGACGAGCAGTACTTC.

The CDR3: CASSLQEQYF. DNA of the CDR3: TGTGCCAGCAGCTTGCAAGAGCAGTACTTC. This chain joins TRBV5-8 and TRBJ2-7; D call uncertain. V lost 1 base and J 7 bases, leaving 3 bases between the germline ends. CDR3 length: 10 amino acids. From germline, CDR1 is SGHTS and CDR2 YDEGEE.